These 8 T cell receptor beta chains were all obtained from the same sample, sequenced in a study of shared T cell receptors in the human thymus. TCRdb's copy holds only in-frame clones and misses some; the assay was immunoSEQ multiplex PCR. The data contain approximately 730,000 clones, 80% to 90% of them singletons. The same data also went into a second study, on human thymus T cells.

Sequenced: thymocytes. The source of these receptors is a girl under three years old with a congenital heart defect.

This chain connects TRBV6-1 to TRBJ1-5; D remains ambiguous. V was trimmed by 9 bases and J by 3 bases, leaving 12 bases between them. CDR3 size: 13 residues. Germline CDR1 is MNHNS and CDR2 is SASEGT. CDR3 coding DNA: TGTGCCAGTTGTTGGGAGGCCAATCAGCCCCAGCATTTT. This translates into CASCWEANQPQHF.

The CDR3 loop is CSVPNRGPLTDTQYF. In nucleotides, the CDR3 is TGCAGCGTCCCGAACAGGGGGCCTCTCACAGATACGCAGTATTTT. The V call is TRBV29-1, the J call TRBJ2-3; 9 nucleotides line up with TRBD1. This CDR3 is 15 amino acids long. The V gene end was trimmed by 6 bases and the J gene end by 2 bases; junction bases not matched to a gene: 9. Germline-derived CDR1 and CDR2 are SQVTM and ANQGSEA.

The CDR3: CASSLAQNLRSYNSPLHF. As DNA, the CDR3 is TGTGCCAGCAGCTTAGCACAGAACTTAAGGTCCTATAATTCACCCCTCCACTTT. The rearrangement links TRBV7-2 to TRBJ1-6, with D uncertain. V was cut by 0 bases and J by 1 base, with 13 bases left in between. The CDR3 is 18 amino acids. Germline V lookup: CDR1 SGHTA, CDR2 FQGNSA.

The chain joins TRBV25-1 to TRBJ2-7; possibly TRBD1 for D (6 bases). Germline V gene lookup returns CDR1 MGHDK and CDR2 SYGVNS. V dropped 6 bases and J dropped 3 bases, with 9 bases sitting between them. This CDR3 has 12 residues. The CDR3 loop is CASRDRHYEQYF. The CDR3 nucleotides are TGTGCCAGCAGGGACAGACACTACGAGCAGTACTTC.

In DNA, the CDR3 is TGTGCCAGCAGCTATCCACCGGGGAATGAGCAGTTCTTC. Protein product: CASSYPPGNEQFF. The V call is TRBV13, the J call TRBJ2-1, with D possibly being TRBD2 (5 bases). The CDR3 is made up of 13 amino acids. The germline V gene has CDR1 PRHDT and CDR2 FYEKMQ (reference sequence). V dropped 4 bases and J dropped 7 bases, with 11 bases sitting between them. Variable domain in full (rest from reference TRBV13 and TRBJ2-1): AAGVIQSPRHLIKEKRETATLKCYPIPRHDTVYWYQQGPGQDPQFLISFYEKMQSDKGSIPDRFSAQQFSDYHSELNMSSLELGDSALYFCASSYPPGNEQFFGPGTRLTVL.

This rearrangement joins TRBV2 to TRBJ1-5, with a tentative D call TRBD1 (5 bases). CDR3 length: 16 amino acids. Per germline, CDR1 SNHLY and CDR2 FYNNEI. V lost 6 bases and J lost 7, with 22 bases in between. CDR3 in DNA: TGTGCCAGCAGGCCCCCGGGGGGGAAGTTTCGGCAGCCCCAGCATTTT. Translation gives CASRPPGGKFRQPQHF.

The CDR3 loop is CASSTRREVNSNQPQHF. The CDR3 DNA reads TGTGCCAGTAGTACTAGGCGGGAGGTGAATAGCAATCAGCCCCAGCATTTT. The rearrangement links TRBV19 to TRBJ1-5; D gene uncertain. Germline V lookup: CDR1 LNHDA, CDR2 SQIVND (reference sequence). The CDR3 has 17 residues. The germline V and J ends were trimmed by 4 bases and 0 bases, with 16 bases remaining between them.

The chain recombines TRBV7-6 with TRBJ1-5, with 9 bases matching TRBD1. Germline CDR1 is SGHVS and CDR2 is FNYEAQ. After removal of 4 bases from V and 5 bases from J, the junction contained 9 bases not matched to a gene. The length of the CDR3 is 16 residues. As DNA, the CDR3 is TGTGCCAGCAGCTCGACGACAGGGGGTGACGATCAGCCCCAGCATTTT. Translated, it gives CASSSTTGGDDQPQHF.